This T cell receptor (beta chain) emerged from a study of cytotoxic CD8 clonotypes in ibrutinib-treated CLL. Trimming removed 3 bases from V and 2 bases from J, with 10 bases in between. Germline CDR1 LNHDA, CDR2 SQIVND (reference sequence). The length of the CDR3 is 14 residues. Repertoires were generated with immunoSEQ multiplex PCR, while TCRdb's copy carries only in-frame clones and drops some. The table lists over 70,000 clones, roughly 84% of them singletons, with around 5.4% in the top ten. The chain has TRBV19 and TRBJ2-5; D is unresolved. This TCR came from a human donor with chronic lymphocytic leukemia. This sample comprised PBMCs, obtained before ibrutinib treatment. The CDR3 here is CASSIGDKQETQYF. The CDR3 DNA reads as TGTGCCAGTAGTATCGGAGACAAGCAAGAGACCCAGTACTTC.